What follows are 9 T cell receptor beta chains derived from one specimen sequenced in a study of blood T cell repertoires in COVID-19. Produced via immunoSEQ multiplex PCR; TCRdb's table is partial and in-frame only. The data show about 110,000 clones, roughly 91% seen once. The source material was peripheral blood. These receptors were collected from a woman aged 50 to 65 with acute or convalescent COVID-19.

The V and J genes are TRBV5-1 and TRBJ2-1; 12 bases match TRBD2. The CDR3 covers 15 residues. The germline gives CDR1 SGHRS, CDR2 YFSETQ. The V gene end was trimmed by 4 bases and the J gene end by 6 bases; junction bases not matched to a gene: 5. The CDR3 spells CASSTGLAGFNEQFF. As DNA, the CDR3 is TGCGCCAGCAGCACCGGACTAGCGGGATTCAATGAGCAGTTCTTC.

The J gene is TRBJ2-7, the V gene TRBV6-6, with 12 bases matching TRBD2. Trimming cost V 6 bases and J 3 bases; bases outside gene matches: 6. The CDR3 length is 15 residues. From germline, CDR1 is MNHNY and CDR2 SVGAGI (reference sequence). For the CDR3, the DNA is TGTGCCAGCAGCCCGGGACTAGCGGGCGACTACGAGCAGTACTTC. Amino acids: CASSPGLAGDYEQYF.

In its sample, this clone was seen a few times. The chain has TRBV27 and TRBJ2-2; 9 bases are shared with TRBD1. CDR1 MNHEY and CDR2 SMNVEV come from the germline V gene (reference sequence). V shed 3 bases, J shed 3 bases, and the junction held 5 bases outside the gene matches. The CDR3 runs to 16 residues. Here the CDR3 reads CASSLLTGGYTGELFF. CDR3 in DNA: TGTGCCAGCAGTTTGTTGACAGGGGGGTACACCGGGGAGCTGTTTTTT.

The chain has TRBV27 and TRBJ2-3; maybe TRBD2 (5 bases). CDR1 is MNHEY, CDR2 SMNVEV, per germline (reference sequence). The CDR3 sequence is 14 residues long. Deletions cut 6 bases from V and 5 bases from J, with 15 bases between. In DNA, the CDR3 is TGTGCCAGCAGCTGGACTGCCCTTGGAGATACGCAGTATTTT. It specifies CASSWTALGDTQYF.

This chain links TRBV7-8 with TRBJ2-7, with 11 bases that match TRBD1. The V and J ends lost 0 bases and 5 bases, in that order; junction bases with no gene match: 3. The germline V gene encodes CDR1 SGHVS and CDR2 FQNEAQ. This CDR3 has 15 residues. CDR3: CASSLAWTGGDEQYF. The CDR3 DNA reads TGTGCCAGCAGCTTAGCTTGGACAGGGGGCGACGAGCAGTACTTC. Supplemented by reference TRBV7-8 and TRBJ2-7, the full variable domain reads GAGVSQSPRYKVAKRGQDVALRCDPISGHVSLFWYQQALGQGPEFLTYFQNEAQLDKSGLPSDRFFAERPEGSVSTLKIQRTQQEDSAVYLCASSLAWTGGDEQYFGPGTRLTVT.

This clone came up once. The V gene is TRBV4-2, the J gene TRBJ1-5; perhaps TRBD1 as D (6 bases). This CDR3 is built from 16 residues. V gave up 3 bases and J gave up 0 bases, with 12 bases separating them. Germline lookup yields CDR1 LGHNA and CDR2 YNFKEQ. The chain's CDR3 is CASSQLPGVSNQPQHF. As DNA, the CDR3 is TGTGCCAGCAGCCAGCTTCCAGGGGTTAGCAATCAGCCCCAGCATTTT.

The chain combines TRBV7-2 with TRBJ2-7; 7 nucleotides match TRBD1. V shed 2 bases and J 0 bases; nucleotides not matched to a gene: 1. The CDR3 totals 14 residues. The germline CDR1 and CDR2 sequences are SGHTA and FQGNSA. CDR3 sequence reads: CASSLRDSSYEQYF. CDR3 nucleotides: TGTGCCAGCAGCTTAAGGGACAGCTCCTACGAGCAGTACTTC. The full variable domain, in which reference TRBV7-2 and TRBJ2-7 provide the parts outside the CDR3, is GAGVSQSPSNKVTEKGKDVELRCDPISGHTALYWYRQSLGQGLEFLIYFQGNSAPDKSGLPSDRFSAERTGGSVSTLTIQRTQQEDSAVYLCASSLRDSSYEQYFGPGTRLTVT.

V and J are TRBV2 and TRBJ2-4; D possibly corresponds to TRBD2 (6 bases). Germline V gene data show CDR1 as SNHLY and CDR2 as FYNNEI. Trimming left V 8 bases short and J 3 bases short, with 26 bases between. This CDR3 is 18 amino acids long. The CDR3 here is CASSGGRGNRAGKNIQYF. CDR3 nucleotide sequence: TGTGCCAGCTCTGGGGGACGGGGGAATAGAGCAGGCAAAAACATTCAGTACTTC.

The rearrangement links TRBV14 to TRBJ1-3; D call uncertain. Trimming removed 0 bases at V and 0 bases at J, with 9 bases between. Germline V gene sequence: CDR1 SGHDN, CDR2 FVKESK. The CDR3 spans 16 residues. CDR3 DNA: TGTGCCAGCAGCCAAGATCCGATTAGCTCTGGAAACACCATATATTTT. Translation: CASSQDPISSGNTIYF. The complete variable domain, with remaining parts taken from reference TRBV14 and TRBJ1-3, reads EAGVTQFPSHSVIEKGQTVTLRCDPISGHDNLYWYRRVMGKEIKFLLHFVKESKQDESGMPNNRFLAERTGGTYSTLKVQPAELEDSGVYFCASSQDPISSGNTIYFGEGSWLTVV.